This TCR beta chain was recovered during a study of PD-1 blockade in classical Hodgkin lymphoma. Study results and caveats: While CD8+ TCR diversity did not rise significantly by C4D1, CD4+ TCR diversity did. Patients starting nivolumab under 1 year after ASCT were excluded. TCR diversity at baseline was reported to be reduced in newly diagnosed patients relative to healthy donors.

Libraries were prepared by immunoSEQ multiplex PCR; TCRdb keeps only in-frame clonotypes and omits some of them. Among 100,000 to 130,000 clones, 89% were seen once, and the ten largest hold about 20%. To note about this clone: Its target is unknown.

After autologous stem cell transplantation all patients relapsed, and prior brentuximab vedotin exposure differed between cohorts. Germline CDR1 SGHRS, CDR2 YFSETQ. V was pared by 7 bases and J by 0 bases, with 11 bases between. The CDR3 spans 14 residues. The sample here was peripheral blood mononuclear cells (PBMCs), taken before the second cycle of nivolumab. The chain carries TRBV5-1 and TRBJ2-1; D perhaps matches TRBD1 (6 bases). The TCR sequence derives from a human donor with classical Hodgkin lymphoma. The CDR3: CASRGQSSYNEQFF. Written as DNA, the CDR3 is TGCGCCAGCCGTGGACAGAGCTCCTACAATGAGCAGTTCTTC. The full variable domain, in which reference TRBV5-1 and TRBJ2-1 provide the parts outside the CDR3, is KAGVTQTPRYLIKTRGQQVTLSCSPISGHRSVSWYQQTPGQGLQFLFEYFSETQRNKGNFPGRFSGRQFSNSRSEMNVSTLELGDSALYLCASRGQSSYNEQFFGPGTRLTVL.